This T cell receptor beta chain was sequenced for a study of CD8 T cells in Susac syndrome. Study-wide findings and caveats: The study recognized that its TCR sequencing and HLA analysis covered a relatively small number of individuals.

As to this clonotype: Its antigen is unidentified.

Random hexamers primed reverse transcription of about 0.45 to 1 ug RNA. Amplification of TCR beta CDR3 was carried out by immunoSEQ multiplex PCR, which covered 54 Vbeta and 13 Jbeta segments. TCRdb ran MiXCR on the immunoSEQ multiplex PCR reads and lists one entry per CDR3 protein. The sample contains some 110,000 distinct CDR3 sequences, just over 90% of which appear only once. V shed 6 bases, J shed 6 bases, and the junction held 14 bases outside the gene matches. In germline, CDR1 is SNHLY, CDR2 FYNNEI. There are 16 residues in the CDR3. The rearrangement links TRBV2 to TRBJ2-1; the match to TRBD2 covers 7 bases. The sequenced sample was CD8+ T cells from PBMCs. The TCR was taken from a human donor with multiple sclerosis. For the CDR3, the DNA is TGTGCCAGCAGGTCCACATGGCGGGAGATTCCCAATGAGCAGTTCTTC. This translates into CASRSTWREIPNEQFF.